The sequence of this T cell receptor (beta chain) was determined in a study of blood T cells in healthy people across ages (dated by TCRdb to about 2015). At the level of the whole study: Template switching captured roughly one uniquely barcoded TCR beta cDNA molecule per two T cells in model experiments. The donors were divided into four age groups: young (average approximately 16 years), middle-aged (roughly 42), aged (about 62) and long-lived (82). The study measured age-related changes in TCR beta repertoire diversity using deep sequencing normalized with unique cDNA molecular identifiers. Using the same blood draw, the study looked at two additional independent replicas of 1 million unique cDNA reads for two donors, one aged 18 to 30 and the other aged 80 or older. To avoid experimental bias, donors of different ages were spread randomly across the sequencing lanes.

The CDR3 runs 17 residues from the cysteine to the phenylalanine. Only CDR3 DNA remains: 51 bases, in frame from the first base. CDR1 and CDR2, per the germline V gene (reference sequence), are SEHNR and FQNEAQ. At the junction V is shortened by 3 bases and J by 0 bases, with 17 bases in between. Receptor amplification or capture employed 5' RACE. Sequencing instrument: Illumina HiSeq 2500. A second PCR of roughly 7 to 12 cycles was run with a J-beta primer mix and a sample-barcoded 5' primer. Each TCR beta cDNA molecule received a unique molecular identifier from a template-switch 5' adaptor carrying 12 random nucleotides. Each sample yielded at least 2.5 million CDR3-containing paired-end reads. The Mint cDNA synthesis kit, primed by a TRBC-specific oligonucleotide, was used to synthesize first-strand cDNA from all RNA. Following uracil-DNA glycosylase treatment, all cDNA underwent a first 18-cycle PCR with the universal primers M1SS and BC2_uni_R. For the original study's pipeline: For normalization, 1 million high-quality reads, each with a distinct molecular identifier, were randomly selected from each sample. Reads sharing molecular identifiers were discarded rather than binned into consensus sequences. MiTCR, with a Q25 quality threshold and the strictest error-elimination algorithm, was used for CDR3 identification, clonotype clustering and error correction. A nonparametric unseen species model with Euler transformation was used to estimate lower-bound total TCR beta diversity. The raw public data were reprocessed by TCRdb itself: fastp quality trimming at Q25, MiXCR clonotype calling, in-frame beta chains only. A single entry per CDR3 protein holds the most common genes and DNA from its merged rows. These V and J calls are TCRdb output, not the study's own analysis. The sample table holds over a million distinct CDR3 sequences, of which 40% to 45% were seen once. The ten largest clones add up to about 3.8% of the sample.

Comment on this clonotype: Its antigen remains undetermined. Base qualities are not provided; no much larger clone lies one nucleotide away.

General findings and caveats noted by the study authors: Compared with the aged group, more naive CD4+ T cells, fewer expanded clones and increased TCR diversity were shown by the long-lived group, suggesting age selection. Observed TCR beta diversity per million T cells fell roughly linearly with age, and a significant reduction was already apparent by age around 40. Estimates of total diversity based on one million sequenced T cells were regarded as lower bounds and as underestimates. Because donor CMV infection status was unknown, age-related changes in expanded clonotypes were potentially confounded. Because profiling used bulk unsorted PBMCs, naive and antigen-experienced compartments could not be compared conclusively. A strong correlation was found between observed TCR beta diversity and the percentage of naive T cells measured by flow cytometry.

Systemically healthy Caucasian individuals from Russia, around 39 in total and aged about 6 to 100 years, were included as donors. Roughly 9 milliliters of peripheral blood were drawn from each donor into EDTA-treated Vacutainer tubes. Ficoll-Paque density-gradient centrifugation was used to isolate PBMCs, with at least 7 million obtained per sample. Trizol reagent was used to extract total RNA from PBMCs, with at least 6 micrograms per sample. Naive CD45RAhigh/CD27high T cell percentages were measured by flow cytometry on a PBMC aliquot from every donor. The sample consisted of blood. The sequence is built from TRBV7-9 and TRBJ1-2; TRBD1 is a weak D gene call, 5 bases matching. This clonotype was obtained from a young woman in good health. The CDR3 sequence is CASSFPGRHATNYGYTF. The nucleotides read TGTGCCAGCAGCTTTCCGGGACGACACGCGACTAACTATGGCTACACCTTC.